Presented here are 7 T cell receptor beta chains from one specimen sequenced in a study of neurological immune-mediated disorders. MiXCR, applied by TCRdb to the 5' RACE reads, yields one record per CDR3 protein. The sample lists roughly 18,000 distinct CDR3 sequences; around 28% were seen once. Sequenced input: PBMCs. These receptors all stem from a man in his fifties or sixties with HTLV-1-associated myelopathy (HAM/TSP).

This clonotype was observed many times. The chain carries TRBV7-9 and TRBJ2-1; 9 bases fit TRBD1. From germline, CDR1 is SEHNR and CDR2 FQNEAQ (reference sequence). Trimming cost V 11 bases and J 7 bases; bases outside gene matches: 9. CDR3 length: 13 amino acids. The CDR3 bases are TGTGCCCTCAAGGGGGACAGGGCGAATGAGCAGTTCTTC. Translation gives CALKGDRANEQFF.

This clonotype was recorded a few times. The chain joins TRBV5-1 to TRBJ2-7; either TRBD1 or TRBD2 may fit D (5 bases each). This CDR3 comprises 14 residues. Between the trimmed V and J ends, which lost 1 base and 5 bases, there was a span of 13 bases. CDR1 and CDR2 (germline): SGHRS, YFSETQ. This CDR3 reads CASSLLGVADEQYF. The CDR3 nucleotides read TGCGCCAGCAGCTTGTTGGGGGTAGCAGACGAGCAGTACTTC.

V is TRBV5-6 and J is TRBJ2-5, with 8 bases aligning to TRBD2. Germline values: CDR1 SGHDT, CDR2 YYEEEE. The V and J ends lost 1 base and 5 bases, in that order; junction bases with no gene match: 4. CDR3 length: 14 residues. CDR3 nucleotides: TGTGCCAGCAGCTTGCCGGGGGGGCCGGAGACCCAGTACTTC. Translating gives CASSLPGGPETQYF.

This rearrangement joins TRBV29-1 to TRBJ1-1; TRBD1 matches at 9 bases. The CDR3 contains 13 residues. V gave up 2 bases and J gave up 8 bases; unmatched junction bases: 6. Germline-derived CDR1 and CDR2 are SQVTM and ANQGSEA. CDR3 residues: CSVERTGVGEAFF. DNA for the CDR3: TGCAGCGTTGAAAGGACAGGGGTTGGGGAAGCTTTCTTT.

At least ten counts were recorded for this clonotype. The chain uses TRBV10-3 and TRBJ1-6, with D possibly being TRBD1 (6 bases). Looked up from germline, CDR1 is ENHRY and CDR2 is SYGVKD. The V end was cut by 2 bases, the J end by 7 bases, with 9 bases between. This CDR3 region has 14 residues. The CDR3 protein is CAISEGDKNSPLHF. The CDR3 DNA sequence: TGTGCCATCAGTGAGGGGGACAAGAATTCACCCCTCCACTTT.

The chain is built from TRBV29-1 and TRBJ2-1, with 10 bases lining up with TRBD1. V shed 7 bases, J shed 8 bases, and the junction held 8 bases outside the gene matches. CDR1 and CDR2 (germline): SQVTM, ANQGSEA. This CDR3 has 13 residues. The CDR3 loop is CSAGTGARDEQFF. The CDR3 nucleotides read TGCAGCGCCGGGACAGGGGCCAGGGATGAGCAGTTCTTC.

This clonotype showed up many times. The CDR3 loop is CASSQDWRGGTDTQYF. As DNA, the CDR3 is TGCGCCAGCAGCCAAGACTGGCGGGGGGGCACAGATACGCAGTATTTT. The rearrangement uses TRBV4-3 and TRBJ2-3, with 8 nucleotides matching TRBD2. The CDR3 has 16 amino acids. Germline V gives CDR1 LGHNA, CDR2 YSLEER. V was clipped by 0 bases and J by 1 base; unmatched bases: 3.